The table lists the clone carrying this T cell receptor (beta chain) with a few counts. Its specificity is not known. The data originate from a study of OX40 agonist ivuxolimab in advanced cancers. V was clipped by 2 bases and J by 13 bases, with 17 bases between them. The CDR3 length is 13 residues. Germline CDR1 MNHEY, CDR2 SMNVEV (reference sequence). Whole-study results and caveats: Within 6 weeks, CD4+ and CD8+ blood T cells expanded clonally at 0.1 to 3.0 mg/kg.

Sequenced by immunoSEQ multiplex PCR; TCRdb stores in-frame clones only, minus some. This table has around 74,000 clones, roughly four fifths appearing once. Autoimmune disease history or systemic immunosuppression disqualified patients. J is TRBJ1-2 and V is TRBV27; D not resolved. The source is an adult with an advanced solid tumor such as melanoma, head and neck, liver or kidney cancer. The sequencing here drew on CD4+ or CD8+ T cells sorted from blood, taken in a trial of the OX40 agonist ivuxolimab. The CDR3 DNA reads as TGTGCCAGCAGTTTAAATGGACGGTCGCGGTTCACCTTC. Translating gives CASSLNGRSRFTF.